What follows are 23 T cell receptor beta chains derived from one specimen sequenced in a study of CD8 T cells in Susac syndrome (dated by TCRdb to between 2017 and 2020). Library prep was done by the immunoSEQ multiplex PCR assay. RNA was extracted using the RNeasy kit, and roughly 0.45 to 1 ug of the RNA was reverse transcribed with random hexamers. Using fastp trimming at Q25 and MiXCR clonotype assembly, TCRdb reanalyzed the public sequencing data and kept in-frame beta chains. Under each unique CDR3 protein, matching rows form one entry showing the most common genes and DNA. In this sample the table shows about 300,000 distinct CDR3 sequences, roughly 94% of which occur a single time. The leading ten clones occupy less than 0.08% of the sample. Sequencing used CD4+ T cells from PBMCs. The receptors originated from a human donor with multiple sclerosis.

V gene TRBV6-1 combines with J gene TRBJ1-5, with D tentatively TRBD1 (6 bases). From germline, CDR1 is MNHNS and CDR2 SASEGT. The CDR3 sequence is 14 residues long. The V end lost 4 bases, the J end lost 1 base, and 8 bases lay between the germline ends. The CDR3 DNA is TGTGCCAGCAGTGCGGGGGCGAGCAATCAGCCCCAGCATTTT. The encoded protein is CASSAGASNQPQHF.

The rearrangement links TRBV5-4 to TRBJ2-5; possibly TRBD2 for D (6 bases). The V gene's germline CDR1 is SGHNT and CDR2 YYREEE (reference sequence). Trimming removed 6 bases from V and 5 bases from J, with 14 bases in between. The CDR3 is 13 amino acids. The chain's CDR3 is CASTLSGGETQYF. The CDR3 DNA reads TGTGCCAGCACCCTCTCTGGGGGGGAGACCCAGTACTTC.

The V gene is TRBV7-8, the J gene TRBJ2-1, with D uncertain. V dropped 2 bases and J dropped 8 bases, with 10 bases sitting between them. The CDR3 runs 13 residues. Germline assignment: CDR1 SGHVS and CDR2 FQNEAQ. CDR3 sequence: CASSLLRSDEQFF. The CDR3 region has the DNA TGTGCCAGCAGCTTACTACGCTCTGATGAGCAGTTCTTC.

The chain couples TRBV3-1 to TRBJ2-1; TRBD2 aligns across 13 bases. Unmatched junction bases numbered 5, after V lost 8 bases and J lost 4 bases. This CDR3 region has 15 residues. Germline CDR1 LGHDT, CDR2 YNNKEL (reference sequence). This chain's CDR3 is CASAGGLAGYNEQFF. CDR3 in DNA: TGTGCCAGCGCCGGGGGACTAGCGGGGTACAATGAGCAGTTCTTC.

The V call is TRBV6-5, the J call TRBJ2-1; D not resolved. Trimming took off 2 bases at V and 6 bases at J, with 8 bases between the two ends. There are 13 residues in the CDR3. The germline CDR1 and CDR2 sequences are MNHEY and SVGAGI. Here the CDR3 reads CASSYGRGNEQFF. The CDR3 DNA reads as TGTGCCAGCAGTTACGGACGTGGCAATGAGCAGTTCTTC.

This chain connects TRBV9 to TRBJ2-7; no reliable D call. This CDR3 spans 13 amino acids. V dropped 0 bases and J dropped 0 bases, with 4 bases sitting between them. Germline lookup yields CDR1 SGDLS and CDR2 YYNGEE. CDR3 in amino acids: CASSVGLSYEQYF. The CDR3 nucleotides read TGTGCCAGCAGCGTAGGGCTCTCCTACGAGCAGTACTTC.

The chain couples TRBV6-5 to TRBJ1-2; weak D call: TRBD1 (5 bases). The CDR3 is 13 amino acids. Germline V gives CDR1 MNHEY, CDR2 SVGAGI. Trimming pared 2 bases from V and 7 bases from J, leaving 11 bases between. The CDR3 bases are TGTGCCAGCAGTTACGGGGCGAGCGGTGGCTACACCTTC. Its translation: CASSYGASGGYTF.

This chain links TRBV2 with TRBJ1-5; no clear D gene. CDR3 length: 12 residues. CDR1 SNHLY and CDR2 FYNNEI come from the germline V gene. Trimming cost V 7 bases and J 3 bases, with 7 bases left between them. CDR3: CASTGFNQPQHF. The CDR3, as DNA: TGTGCCAGCACCGGCTTCAATCAGCCCCAGCATTTT.

The rearrangement joins TRBV12-3 or TRBV12-4 to TRBJ2-7; 8 bases are shared with TRBD2. CDR3 length: 14 residues. J gave up 6 bases and V 4 bases, and 8 bases lay outside the gene matches. The CDR3 coding sequence is TGTGCCAGCAGTTCACAAGGGACTAGAGGCGAGCAGTACTTC. Its translation: CASSSQGTRGEQYF.

The V call is TRBV5-1, the J call TRBJ2-2; D possibly corresponds to TRBD1 (5 bases). The CDR3 spans 16 residues. From germline, CDR1 is SGHRS and CDR2 YFSETQ. V lost 1 base and J lost 6, with 16 bases in between. CDR3 nucleotides: TGCGCCAGCAGCTTGTCTAACTCCAGGGCCGCCGGGGAGCTGTTTTTT. Translating it yields CASSLSNSRAAGELFF.

This sequence joins TRBV10-3 and TRBJ2-7, with 8 bases lining up with TRBD1. The CDR3 is made up of 15 amino acids. The germline V gene encodes CDR1 ENHRY and CDR2 SYGVKD. V shed 6 bases, J shed 3 bases, and the junction held 10 bases outside the gene matches. The CDR3 here is CAISLGQAGSYEQYF. The CDR3, as DNA: TGTGCCATCAGCCTGGGACAGGCGGGAAGCTACGAGCAGTACTTC.

The CDR3 here is CAWSPRVTREQYF. CDR3 coding DNA: TGTGCCTGGAGCCCGAGAGTCACGAGGGAGCAGTACTTC. The genes are TRBV30 and TRBJ2-7; D call uncertain. The germline V and J ends were trimmed by 3 bases and 7 bases, with 16 bases remaining between them. This CDR3 spans 13 amino acids. Germline lookup yields CDR1 GTSNPN and CDR2 SVGIG (reference sequence).

The genes are TRBV20-1 and TRBJ1-1; perhaps TRBD1 as D (5 bases). V lost 4 bases to trimming and J lost 0 bases, with 12 bases between them. This CDR3 is 14 amino acids long. Per germline, CDR1 DFQATT and CDR2 SNEGSKA (reference sequence). CDR3 DNA sequence: TGCAGTGCTACCTTGGGGCAGCTGAACACTGAAGCTTTCTTT. Translation: CSATLGQLNTEAFF.

This clonotype was recorded only once. CDR3 sequence (DNA): TGTGCCAGTAGTATGTTGGAGGTTCCCTACGAGCAGTACTTC. As protein: CASSMLEVPYEQYF. The gene calls are TRBV19 and TRBJ2-7; a weak D match, TRBD2 (5 bases). The V end lost 3 bases, the J end lost 2 bases, and 11 bases lay between the germline ends. The CDR3 sequence is 14 residues long. The germline V gene encodes CDR1 LNHDA and CDR2 SQIVND (reference sequence).

The chain combines TRBV20-1 with TRBJ2-1; 9 bases are shared with TRBD2. The length of the CDR3 is 13 residues. Germline-derived CDR1 and CDR2 are DFQATT and SNEGSKA (reference sequence). The junction had 10 bases not matched to a gene; V was cut back by 7 bases and J by 9 bases. This CDR3 is CSGVRGGWSEQFF. The CDR3 DNA follows: TGCAGTGGGGTGCGGGGGGGTTGGAGTGAGCAGTTCTTC.

This sequence joins TRBV2 and TRBJ2-1; TRBD1 or TRBD2 may be the D gene (5 bases each). This CDR3 region has 15 residues. V lost 1 base to trimming and J lost 1 base, with 8 bases between them. The germline CDR1 and CDR2 sequences are SNHLY and FYNNEI. CDR3 sequence: CASSEDGASYNEQFF. The CDR3 DNA reads TGTGCCAGCAGTGAAGACGGGGCGTCCTACAATGAGCAGTTCTTC.

The chain links TRBV2 to TRBJ2-3; 8 bases map to TRBD1. CDR1 is SNHLY, CDR2 FYNNEI, per germline. The CDR3 sequence is 12 residues long. The trim removed 7 bases at V and 11 bases at J, leaving 8 bases unmatched. CDR3 coding DNA: TGTGCCAGCACTTCCATCGGGACAGGGCAGTATTTT. The encoded protein is CASTSIGTGQYF.

This clonotype was seen only once. This chain uses TRBV28 with TRBJ2-5; D could derive from TRBD1 or TRBD2 (5 bases each). V lost 2 bases to trimming and J lost 5 bases, with 18 bases between them. Germline V CDR1 and CDR2: MDHEN, SYDVKM. The CDR3 extends over 16 amino acids. The CDR3 coding sequence is TGTGCCAGCAGTTTAAGGGAGAGGCATCCAGGGGAGACCCAGTACTTC. It yields the protein CASSLRERHPGETQYF.

V gene TRBV4-2 combines with J gene TRBJ2-7; TRBD1 matches 10 bases. After removal of 0 bases from V and 12 bases from J, the junction contained 8 bases not matched to a gene. The CDR3 is 14 residues long. The germline gives CDR1 LGHNA, CDR2 YNFKEQ. The CDR3 DNA follows: TGTGCCAGCAGCCAAGATCTGGGACAGGGGAATATGTACTTC. Amino acids: CASSQDLGQGNMYF.

This clonotype was recorded once. The V gene is TRBV9, the J gene TRBJ1-2, with a possible D match to TRBD1 (6 bases). There are 15 residues in the CDR3. The germline V gene has CDR1 SGDLS and CDR2 YYNGEE. Between the trimmed V and J ends, which lost 4 bases and 8 bases, there was a span of 21 bases. For the CDR3, the DNA is TGTGCCAGCAGCTTAAGACCGGACAGATCGGGAGGCTACACCTTC. Protein sequence: CASSLRPDRSGGYTF.

The chain recombines TRBV6-2 or TRBV6-3 with TRBJ1-5, with TRBD1 as a possible D gene (6 bases). Trimming took 6 bases from V and 7 from J, leaving 13 bases between them. Germline CDR1 MNHEY, CDR2 SVGEGT. The CDR3 contains 13 residues. The DNA of the CDR3 is TGTGCCAGCAGAACAGGGTCGTGGCAGCCCCAGCATTTT. As protein: CASRTGSWQPQHF.

The sample holds one count of this clonotype. The CDR3 here is CASSQGNGVNYGYTF. The CDR3 nucleotides are TGCGCCAGCAGCCAAGGGAATGGCGTTAACTATGGCTACACCTTC. This chain connects TRBV4-1 to TRBJ1-2; D unclear. Germline-derived CDR1 and CDR2 are MGHRA and YSYEKL. This CDR3 is 15 amino acids long. V was clipped by 1 base and J by 1 base, with 10 bases between them.

The chain recombines TRBV19 with TRBJ1-4; tentatively, D is TRBD1 (5 bases). Trimming removed 7 bases at V and 7 bases at J, with 13 bases between. Per the germline V gene, CDR1 is LNHDA and CDR2 is SQIVND (reference sequence). This CDR3 region has 13 residues. The CDR3 DNA follows: TGTGCCAGTATGGCAGGGCGAGGTGAAAAACTGTTTTTT. Translation gives CASMAGRGEKLFF.